Each of the 3 T cell receptor beta chains below was sequenced from the same sample in a study of Tregs in tolerant kidney transplant recipients. Repertoires were generated with immunoSEQ multiplex PCR, while TCRdb's copy carries only in-frame clones and drops some. The table records 40,000 to 50,000 clones, about 90% of them present only once. Specimen: Tregs from blood. The receptors originated from a human donor in good health.

The V and J genes are TRBV6-6 and TRBJ2-1, with 8 bases matching TRBD2. The germline gives CDR1 MNHNY, CDR2 SVGAGI (reference sequence). The CDR3 length is 14 residues. With V trimmed by 5 bases and J by 9 bases, 9 bases remained unmatched. The CDR3, as DNA: TGTGCCAGCAGTACCGAGCGGGAGTCGGGTGAGCAGTTCTTC. Its translation: CASSTERESGEQFF.

There are a few counts of this clone. The chain employs TRBV29-1 and TRBJ1-2; D remains ambiguous. The CDR3 length is 13 residues. V was trimmed by 4 bases and J by 6 bases, leaving 15 bases between them. Germline-derived CDR1 and CDR2 are SQVTM and ANQGSEA. The CDR3 loop is CSVVRGLGNGYTF. Here the CDR3 DNA reads TGCAGCGTTGTAAGAGGGTTGGGCAATGGCTACACCTTC.

The chain couples TRBV18 to TRBJ1-1, with D maybe TRBD1 (5 bases). This CDR3 is built from 14 residues. V was clipped by 4 bases and J by 1 base, with 10 bases between them. The germline V gene encodes CDR1 KGHSH and CDR2 LQKENI. The CDR3 loop is CASSLTAPNTEAFF. CDR3 nucleotides: TGTGCCAGCTCACTGACAGCCCCGAACACTGAAGCTTTCTTT.